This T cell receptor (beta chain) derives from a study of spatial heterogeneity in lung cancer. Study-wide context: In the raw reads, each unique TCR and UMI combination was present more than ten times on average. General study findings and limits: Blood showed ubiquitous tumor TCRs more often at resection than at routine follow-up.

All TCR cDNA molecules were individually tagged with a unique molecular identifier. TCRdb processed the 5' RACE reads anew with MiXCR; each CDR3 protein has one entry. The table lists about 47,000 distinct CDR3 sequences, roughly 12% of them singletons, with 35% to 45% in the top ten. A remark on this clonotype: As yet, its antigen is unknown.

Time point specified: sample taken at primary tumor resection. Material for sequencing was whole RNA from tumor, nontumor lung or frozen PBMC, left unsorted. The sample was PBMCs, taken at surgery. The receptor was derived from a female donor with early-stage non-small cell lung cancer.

CDR3 bases: TGTGCCATCAGTGAGTCCACAGGGGTCGGCTACACCTTC. This codes for CAISESTGVGYTF. V and J are TRBV10-3 and TRBJ1-2; 7 nucleotides match TRBD1. V gave up 0 bases and J gave up 8 bases; unmatched junction bases: 3. The CDR3 loop spans 13 amino acids. The germline V gene encodes CDR1 ENHRY and CDR2 SYGVKD.